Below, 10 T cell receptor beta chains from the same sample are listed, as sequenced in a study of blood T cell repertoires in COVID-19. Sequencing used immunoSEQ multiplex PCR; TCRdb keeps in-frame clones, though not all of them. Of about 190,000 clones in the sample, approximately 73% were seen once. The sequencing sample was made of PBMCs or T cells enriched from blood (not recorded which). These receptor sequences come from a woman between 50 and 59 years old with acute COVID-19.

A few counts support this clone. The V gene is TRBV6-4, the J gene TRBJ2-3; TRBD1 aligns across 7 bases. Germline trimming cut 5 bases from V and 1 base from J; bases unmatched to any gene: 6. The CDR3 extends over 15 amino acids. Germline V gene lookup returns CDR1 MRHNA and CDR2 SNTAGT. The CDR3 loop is CASSLRQGGTDTQYF. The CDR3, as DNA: TGTGCCAGCAGTTTACGACAGGGCGGCACAGATACGCAGTATTTT.

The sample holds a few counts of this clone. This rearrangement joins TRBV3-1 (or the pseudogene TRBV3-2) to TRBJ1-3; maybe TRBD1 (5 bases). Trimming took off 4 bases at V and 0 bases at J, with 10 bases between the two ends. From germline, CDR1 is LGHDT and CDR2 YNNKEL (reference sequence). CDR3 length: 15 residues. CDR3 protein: CASSPRANSGNTIYF. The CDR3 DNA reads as TGTGCCAGCAGCCCCAGGGCTAACTCTGGAAACACCATATATTTT.

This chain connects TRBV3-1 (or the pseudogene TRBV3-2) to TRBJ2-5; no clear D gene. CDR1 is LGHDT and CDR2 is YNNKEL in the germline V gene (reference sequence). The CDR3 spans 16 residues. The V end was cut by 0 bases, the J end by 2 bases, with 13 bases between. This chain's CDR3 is CASSQEVAASQETQYF. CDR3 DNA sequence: TGTGCCAGCAGCCAAGAGGTAGCCGCCTCTCAAGAGACCCAGTACTTC.

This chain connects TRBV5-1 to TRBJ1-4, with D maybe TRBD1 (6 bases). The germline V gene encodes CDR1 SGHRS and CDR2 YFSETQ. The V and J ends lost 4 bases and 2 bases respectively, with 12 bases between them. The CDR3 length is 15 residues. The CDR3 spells CASSTQGVTNEKLFF. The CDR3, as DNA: TGCGCCAGCAGCACACAGGGAGTTACTAATGAAAAACTGTTTTTT. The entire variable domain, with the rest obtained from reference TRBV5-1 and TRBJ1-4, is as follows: KAGVTQTPRYLIKTRGQQVTLSCSPISGHRSVSWYQQTPGQGLQFLFEYFSETQRNKGNFPGRFSGRQFSNSRSEMNVSTLELGDSALYLCASSTQGVTNEKLFFGSGTQLSVL.

DNA for the CDR3: TGTGCCTGGTTGGGCGAACTAGCCAAAAACATTCAGTACTTC. This gives the protein CAWLGELAKNIQYF. The chain links TRBV30 to TRBJ2-4, with unresolved D. V shed 5 bases and J shed 0 bases, with 11 bases lying between them. This CDR3 has 14 residues. Germline CDR1 and CDR2: GTSNPN and SVGIG (reference sequence).

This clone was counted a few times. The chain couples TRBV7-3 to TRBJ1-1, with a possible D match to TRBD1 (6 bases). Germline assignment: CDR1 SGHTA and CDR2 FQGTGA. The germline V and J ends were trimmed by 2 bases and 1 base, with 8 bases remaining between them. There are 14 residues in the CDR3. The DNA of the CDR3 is TGTGCCAGCAGCTTAGGGACATCGAACACTGAAGCTTTCTTT. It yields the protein CASSLGTSNTEAFF.

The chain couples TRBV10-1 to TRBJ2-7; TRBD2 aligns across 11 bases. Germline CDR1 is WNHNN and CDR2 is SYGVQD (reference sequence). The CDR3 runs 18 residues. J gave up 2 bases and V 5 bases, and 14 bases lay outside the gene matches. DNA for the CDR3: TGCGCCAGCAGTCGGACACTAGCGGGGGCCCTAAATCCCTACGAGCAGTACGTC. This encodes CASSRTLAGALNPYEQYV.

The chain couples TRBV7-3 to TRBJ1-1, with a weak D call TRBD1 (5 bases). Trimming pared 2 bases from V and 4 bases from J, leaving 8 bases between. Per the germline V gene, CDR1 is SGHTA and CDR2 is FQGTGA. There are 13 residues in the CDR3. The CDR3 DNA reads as TGTGCCAGCAGCTTACACGGGGGCACTGAAGCTTTCTTT. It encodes CASSLHGGTEAFF.

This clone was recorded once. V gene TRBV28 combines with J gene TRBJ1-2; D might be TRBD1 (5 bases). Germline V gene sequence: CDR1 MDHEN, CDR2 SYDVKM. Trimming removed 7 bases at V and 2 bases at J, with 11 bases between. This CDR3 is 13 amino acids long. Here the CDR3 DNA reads TGTGCCAGCACCCTGGGGGGGAACTATGGCTACACCTTC. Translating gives CASTLGGNYGYTF.

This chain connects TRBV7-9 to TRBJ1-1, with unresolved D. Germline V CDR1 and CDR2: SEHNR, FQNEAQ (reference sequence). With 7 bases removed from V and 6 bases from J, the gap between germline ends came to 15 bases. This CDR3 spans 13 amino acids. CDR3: CASKEGGYAEAFF. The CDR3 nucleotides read TGTGCCAGCAAAGAAGGAGGGTACGCTGAAGCTTTCTTT.